This TCR beta chain originates from a study of blood T cell repertoires in COVID-19. This table comes from immunoSEQ multiplex PCR, and its TCRdb copy is limited to in-frame clones, with some not included. Here the sample spans roughly 370,000 clones, around nine tenths being singletons. Germline loops: CDR1 SQVTM, CDR2 ANQGSEA. The V and J ends lost 6 bases and 0 bases respectively, with 12 bases between them. The CDR3 sequence is 14 residues long. The chain couples TRBV29-1 to TRBJ2-1; tentative D call: TRBD2 (6 bases). This sequence originates from a woman between 45 and 65 years old who had recovered from COVID-19. Sequences were obtained from PBMCs or T cells enriched from blood (not recorded which). For the CDR3, the DNA is TGCAGCGTCGGGACTCCCGGCTCCTACAATGAGCAGTTCTTC. Translated: CSVGTPGSYNEQFF.